This T cell receptor (beta chain) stems from a study of blood T cell repertoires in COVID-19. Produced via immunoSEQ multiplex PCR; TCRdb's table is partial and in-frame only. The data contain under 300,000 clones, 82% of them seen just once; the ten biggest clones take up roughly 3.4%. The CDR3 consists of 17 residues. Germline loops: CDR1 LGHNA, CDR2 YSLEER. Between the trimmed V and J ends, which lost 1 base and 3 bases, there was a span of 13 bases. The chain combines TRBV4-3 with TRBJ1-6, with TRBD1 as a possible D gene (6 bases). The sample was peripheral blood. This clonotype originated in a woman aged 18-29 years with acute or convalescent COVID-19. The CDR3 spells CASSQGYRTVYNSPLHF. CDR3 bases: TGCGCCAGCAGCCAAGGTTATAGGACAGTCTATAATTCACCCCTCCACTTT.